Presented here are 15 T cell receptor beta chains from one specimen sequenced in a study of CD8 T cells in cerebrospinal fluid in Alzheimer's disease. TCRdb re-analyzed the 10x single-cell sequencing reads; it lists each CDR3 protein once, without DNA. Its listing shows 1,000 to 1,300 distinct CDR3 sequences. Sequencing was done on a sample of cerebrospinal fluid. The receptors here all came from a human donor in good health.

This clonotype shows up as medium-sized (0.01 to 0.1%) by frequency. The J gene is TRBJ1-1, the V gene TRBV2. Germline values: CDR1 SNHLY, CDR2 FYNNEI. This CDR3 has 14 amino acids. CDR3 region: CASTPSRLNTEAFF.

This clonotype shows up as large by frequency. This chain uses TRBV7-2 with TRBJ2-3; TCRdb indicates TRBD2, and absent DNA this call remains unverified. The CDR3 sequence is 14 residues long. Germline V CDR1 and CDR2: SGHTA, FQGNSA. CDR3 amino acids: CASSLGLERDTQYF.

This chain joins TRBV4-3 and TRBJ2-7; checking the TCRdb D call of TRBD1 is not possible without DNA. Germline V gene lookup returns CDR1 LGHNA and CDR2 YSLEER. This CDR3 is 17 amino acids long. CDR3 residues: CASSQGDEGTGPMKQYF.

This clonotype is called large (0.1 to 1%) based on its frequency. This chain uses TRBV20-1 with TRBJ2-5. Looked up from germline, CDR1 is DFQATT and CDR2 is SNEGSKA (reference sequence). This CDR3 contains 12 residues. The CDR3 here is CSASKVGETQYF.

This chain's CDR3 is CASSPGLAGITDTQYF. The chain carries TRBV5-4 and TRBJ2-3; TCRdb lists TRBD2, though no DNA is available to test this call. Germline lookup yields CDR1 SGHNT and CDR2 YYREEE (reference sequence). This CDR3 contains 16 residues. The variable domain in full, with the rest retrieved from reference TRBV5-4 and TRBJ2-3, is ETGVTQSPTHLIKTRGQQVTLRCSSQSGHNTVSWYQQALGQGPQFIFQYYREEENGRGNFPPRFSGLQFPNYSSELNVNALELDDSALYLCASSPGLAGITDTQYFGPGTRLTVL.

This clonotype is identified as medium-sized (0.01 to 0.1%) from frequency. The chain combines TRBV6-5 with TRBJ1-4; the TCRdb call, TRBD1, lacks DNA for checking. The CDR3 spans 14 residues. CDR1 is MNHEY and CDR2 is SVGAGI in the germline V gene. The CDR3 protein is CASSPIRDSQKLFF.

According to its frequency, this clonotype is medium-sized. This sequence joins TRBV6-2 or TRBV6-3 and TRBJ2-2. Germline loops: CDR1 MNHEY, CDR2 SVGEGT. The CDR3 extends over 14 amino acids. The CDR3 spells CASSFISNTGELFF.

In terms of frequency, this clonotype is medium-sized (0.01 to 0.1%). The chain is built from TRBV5-4 and TRBJ1-2; TCRdb calls TRBD1, which cannot be checked without DNA. CDR3 length equals 14 residues. The germline V gene encodes CDR1 SGHNT and CDR2 YYREEE (reference sequence). CDR3: CASSPTGSNYGYTF.

This clonotype shows up as large by frequency. The rearrangement uses TRBV7-9 and TRBJ2-1; there is no DNA to check the TCRdb D call of TRBD1. This CDR3 region has 13 residues. Germline V lookup: CDR1 SEHNR, CDR2 FQNEAQ (reference sequence). Here the CDR3 reads CASSEQGAYEQFF. Full variable domain (remainder filled in from reference TRBV7-9 and TRBJ2-1): DTGVSQNPRHKITKRGQNVTFRCDPISEHNRLYWYRQTLGQGPEFLTYFQNEAQLEKSRLLSDRFSAERPKGSFSTLEIQRTEQGDSAMYLCASSEQGAYEQFFGPGTRLTVL.

Its frequency marks this clonotype as medium-sized. The chain is built from TRBV9 and TRBJ2-3; TCRdb's D gene call, TRBD2, goes unchecked for lack of DNA. This CDR3 region has 17 residues. Germline V gene lookup returns CDR1 SGDLS and CDR2 YYNGEE. The CDR3 loop reads CASSVELGVSSTDTQYF. Full variable domain (rest looked up from reference TRBV9 and TRBJ2-3): DSGVTQTPKHLITATGQRVTLRCSPRSGDLSVYWYQQSLDQGLQFLIQYYNGEERAKGNILERFSAQQFPDLHSELNLSSLELGDSALYFCASSVELGVSSTDTQYFGPGTRLTVL.

By frequency, this clonotype is medium-sized. This rearrangement joins TRBV7-9 to TRBJ1-3; absent DNA, TCRdb's TRBD1 call cannot be checked. Germline V CDR1 and CDR2: SEHNR, FQNEAQ (reference sequence). The CDR3 runs 15 residues. CDR3 in amino acids: CASSLLGDSGNTIYF.

This clonotype is labeled medium-sized based on frequency. V usage is TRBV2 and J usage is TRBJ2-7; the TCRdb D gene call, TRBD1, has no DNA to confirm it. Looked up from germline, CDR1 is SNHLY and CDR2 is FYNNEI. This CDR3 region has 13 residues. This CDR3 is CASSLTGNYEQYF.

CDR3 protein: CSVHTGTGELFF. This rearrangement joins TRBV29-1 to TRBJ2-2; checking the TCRdb D call of TRBD1 is not possible without DNA. CDR3 length: 12 amino acids. The germline CDR1 and CDR2 sequences are SQVTM and ANQGSEA.

By frequency, this clonotype registers medium-sized. The gene calls are TRBV2 and TRBJ2-5; the D call of TRBD1 rests on TCRdb alone, since no DNA is present to check it. Looked up from germline, CDR1 is SNHLY and CDR2 is FYNNEI. The CDR3 length is 14 residues. The CDR3 here is CASSEGQLQETQYF.

Its frequency marks this clonotype as medium-sized. The V gene is TRBV6-1, the J gene TRBJ1-5; TCRdb reports TRBD1, a call that lacks DNA to check it against. There are 15 residues in the CDR3. Germline V CDR1 and CDR2: MNHNS, SASEGT. CDR3: CASSPTGPGNQPQHF.